This T cell receptor (beta chain) was retrieved from a study of blood T cell repertoires in COVID-19. Study summary: Specimens from acute and convalescent COVID-19 originated in the United States, Italy and Spain. PBMCs, B-cell-depleted T cells, or T cells provided the cDNA or gDNA that made up the material.

Original handling: Amplification with reference gene primers provided the estimates of nucleated cell counts. Using immunoSEQ multiplex PCR, the repertoire was profiled, and TCRdb retains in-frame clones only, with some absent. D and trimming come from the DNA, and the V and J calls and clone size come from that table. The sample lists approximately 210,000 clones; roughly 86% were seen once. V shed 4 bases and J shed 7 bases, with 14 bases lying between them. This CDR3 contains 14 residues. Germline lookup yields CDR1 LNHNV and CDR2 YYDKDF (reference sequence). The sample comprised peripheral blood. The rearrangement links TRBV15 to TRBJ2-1, with D possibly being TRBD1 (6 bases). The TCR comes from a middle-aged woman with acute or convalescent COVID-19. CDR3 sequence (DNA): TGTGCCACCAGCACAAACCAGGGGATAAATGAGCAGTTCTTC. Residues: CATSTNQGINEQFF.